Listed below are T cell receptor beta chains from one sample, sequenced in a study of identical twins. MiXCR was run by TCRdb on the 5' RACE reads, yielding one entry per CDR3 protein. The table shows hundreds of thousands of distinct CDR3 sequences, with about 18% occurring only once. These same data were also listed under a study on T cells expressing NK-cell markers.

The sample consisted of PBMCs. The receptors derive from a young woman in good health. CDR3s leave out the opening cysteine and the closing phenylalanine or tryptophan. Each record gives: J gene, V gene, D gene, CDR3 protein. A D gene is named only where the DNA matches it firmly.

TRBJ1-1 | TRBV7-2 | NA | ASSWRGWTEAF
TRBJ2-3 | TRBV20-1 | NA | SGGGLDTQY
TRBJ1-2 | TRBV19 | NA | ASSATGTYGYT
TRBJ1-1 | TRBV6-6 | NA | ASRAPGNEAF
TRBJ2-6 | TRBV27 | NA | ASSFLGTPSSGANVLT
TRBJ1-2 | TRBV3-1 | NA | ASSQDDTGFYGYT
TRBJ2-1 | TRBV27 | TRBD2 | ASSLFLTSGYNEQF
TRBJ1-1 | TRBV3-1 | TRBD1 | ASSSRGQGAEAF
TRBJ2-5 | TRBV10-3 | TRBD2 | AISESRALAGKETQY
TRBJ2-2 | TRBV15 | NA | ATSSLRRTGELF
TRBJ2-5 | TRBV7-3 | TRBD2 | ASSLTSAGETQY
TRBJ1-2 | TRBV6-5 | NA | ASSYSFGREDYT
TRBJ1-5 | TRBV12-3/TRBV12-4 | NA | ASSPGVRGNQPQH
TRBJ2-7 | TRBV7-6 | TRBD1 | ASSMTGSEQY
TRBJ2-1 | TRBV25-1 | NA | ASSETWNDNEQF
TRBJ2-3 | TRBV2 | TRBD2 | ASSGGGPDTQY
TRBJ2-7 | TRBV10-3 | TRBD1 | ATHPGQEFYEQY
TRBJ2-7 | TRBV3-1 | TRBD1 | ASSQAPGQTYEQY
TRBJ1-1 | TRBV6-2/TRBV6-3 | NA | ASSGGALAEAF
TRBJ2-3 | TRBV5-1 | NA | ASSLGIRNSDTQY
TRBJ1-2 | TRBV4-3 | NA | ASSQRAAPTGISGGYT
TRBJ2-2 | TRBV20-1 | NA | SAGPGTLNTGELF
TRBJ1-1 | TRBV12-3/TRBV12-4 | NA | ASSSHPVWAF
TRBJ2-7 | TRBV6-8 | NA | ASRPWGAHHEQY
TRBJ2-5 | TRBV5-4 | TRBD1 | ASSLYGTGVETQY
TRBJ2-1 | TRBV5-1 | TRBD2 | ASSPRVAGEDEQF
TRBJ2-1 | TRBV5-1 | TRBD1 | ASSRQGENEQF
TRBJ2-7 | TRBV18 | NA | ASSPETGPNYEQY
TRBJ2-3 | TRBV6-1 | NA | ASSGGRMPVDTQY
TRBJ1-2 | TRBV28 | TRBD1 | ASSNRGRNYGYT
TRBJ1-2 | TRBV12-3/TRBV12-4 | NA | ASSHGQIYGYT
TRBJ2-1 | TRBV5-6 | NA | ASSLIGGAGNEQF